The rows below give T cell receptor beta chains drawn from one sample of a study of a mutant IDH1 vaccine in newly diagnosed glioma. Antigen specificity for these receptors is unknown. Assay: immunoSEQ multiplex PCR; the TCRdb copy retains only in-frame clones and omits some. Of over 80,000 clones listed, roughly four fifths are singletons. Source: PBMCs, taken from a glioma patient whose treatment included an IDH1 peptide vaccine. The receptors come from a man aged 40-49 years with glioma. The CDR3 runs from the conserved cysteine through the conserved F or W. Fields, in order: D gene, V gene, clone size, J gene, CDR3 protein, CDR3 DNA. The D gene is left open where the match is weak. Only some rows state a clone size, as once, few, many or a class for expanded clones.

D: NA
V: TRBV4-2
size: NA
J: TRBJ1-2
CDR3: CASSQDRNLWGYGYTF
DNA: TGTGCCAGCAGCCAAGATAGAAATCTTTGGGGCTATGGCTACACCTTC

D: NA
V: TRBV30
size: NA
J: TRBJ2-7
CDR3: CAWSTGTSLEQYF
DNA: TGTGCCTGGAGTACTGGGACAAGCCTAGAGCAGTACTTC

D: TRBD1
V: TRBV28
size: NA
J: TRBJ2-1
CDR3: CASSPGTGFYNEQFF
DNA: TGTGCCAGCAGTCCCGGGACAGGTTTCTACAATGAGCAGTTCTTC

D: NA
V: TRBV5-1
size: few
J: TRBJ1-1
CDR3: CASSLEGVGTEAFF
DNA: TGCGCCAGCAGCTTGGAAGGAGTTGGAACTGAAGCTTTCTTT

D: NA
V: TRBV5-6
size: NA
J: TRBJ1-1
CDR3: CASSLAGGPANTEAFF
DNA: TGTGCCAGCAGCTTGGCCGGGGGGCCGGCGAACACTGAAGCTTTCTTT

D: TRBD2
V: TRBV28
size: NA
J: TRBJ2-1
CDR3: CASSSPTSGFYNEQFF
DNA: TGTGCCAGCAGTTCCCCGACTAGCGGGTTCTACAATGAGCAGTTCTTC

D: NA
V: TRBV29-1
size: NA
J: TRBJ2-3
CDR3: CSVNRVNTDTQYF
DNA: TGCAGCGTCAACAGGGTAAACACAGATACGCAGTATTTT

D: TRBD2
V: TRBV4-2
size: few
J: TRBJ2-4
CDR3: CASSPTSTNIQYF
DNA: TGTGCCAGCAGCCCGACTAGCACAAACATTCAGTACTTC

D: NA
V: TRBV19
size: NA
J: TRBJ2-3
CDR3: CASSNGHPSTDTQYF
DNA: TGTGCCAGTAGTAATGGGCACCCTAGCACAGATACGCAGTATTTT

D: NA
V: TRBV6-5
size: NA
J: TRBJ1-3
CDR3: CASSSRQRSGNTIYF
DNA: TGTGCCAGCAGTTCAAGACAGCGCTCTGGAAACACCATATATTTT

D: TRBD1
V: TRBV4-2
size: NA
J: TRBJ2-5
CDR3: CASSQDPGTERRQYF
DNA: TGTGCCAGCAGCCAAGACCCTGGGACAGAACGAAGGCAGTACTTC

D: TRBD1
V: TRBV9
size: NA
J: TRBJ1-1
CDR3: CASSTRQGAEAFF
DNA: TGTGCCAGCAGCACCCGACAGGGGGCAGAAGCTTTCTTT

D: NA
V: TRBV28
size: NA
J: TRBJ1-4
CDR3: CASTLDGSRTEKLFF
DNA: TGTGCCAGCACCCTAGATGGGAGTCGTACCGAAAAACTGTTTTTT

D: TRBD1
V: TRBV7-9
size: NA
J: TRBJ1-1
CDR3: CASSLLGQAAFF
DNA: TGTGCCAGCAGCTTGCTGGGACAGGCGGCTTTCTTT

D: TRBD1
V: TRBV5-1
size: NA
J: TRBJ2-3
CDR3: CASNRDRNTDTQYF
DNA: TGCGCCAGCAACCGGGACAGAAACACAGATACGCAGTATTTT